These T cell receptor beta chains were read from a single sample in a study of T-cell reconstitution after alpha-beta-depleted transplantation in children. TCRdb recomputed calls from the PCR reads with MiXCR, one row per CDR3 protein. Here the sample spans fewer than 550,000 distinct CDR3 sequences, more than 9.5% being singletons. Sequencing was performed on PBMCs, mostly from graft donor cells, taken 180 days after TCRalphabeta/CD19-depleted stem cell transplant. Every receptor here comes from a female patient younger than 10 who had a stem cell transplant for aplastic anemia, so the T cells may come from the graft donor. CDR3s include the opening cysteine and the closing phenylalanine or tryptophan. A D gene is named only where the DNA matches it firmly. Not every row has a clone size; where given, it reads once, few, many or a size class.

TRBD2	few	TRBV9	TRBJ2-3	TGTGCCAGCAGCGTGAGCGGGACCCACTTTACGCATACGCAGTATTTT	CASSVSGTHFTHTQYF
.	few	TRBV6-2/TRBV6-3	TRBJ1-1	TGTGCCAGCAGTTACGGCGGATTGAACACTGAAGCTTTCTTT	CASSYGGLNTEAFF
.	.	TRBV7-9	TRBJ1-1	TGTGCCAGCAGCTTAGAAGGGGGGAAGTTTGAAGCTTTCTTT	CASSLEGGKFEAFF
.	many	TRBV29-1	TRBJ1-3	TGCAGCGTTCTGGGACGGGGAGACTCTGGAAACACCATATATTTT	CSVLGRGDSGNTIYF
.	.	TRBV12-3/TRBV12-4	TRBJ1-4	TGTGCCAGCAGTTGGAGGGGATTGGGTGAAAAACTGTTTTTT	CASSWRGLGEKLFF
.	once	TRBV15	TRBJ1-3	TGTGCCACCAGCAGCAGGAGCTCTGGAAACACCATATATTTT	CATSSRSSGNTIYF
TRBD1	few	TRBV9	TRBJ1-2	TGTGCCAGCAGCGAAGCGGGACAGCCGAATTACTATGGCTACACCTTC	CASSEAGQPNYYGYTF
.	many	TRBV5-5	TRBJ2-5	TGTGCCAGCAGCTTATCGGGAGTCGGAGAGACCCAGTACTTC	CASSLSGVGETQYF
.	many	TRBV9	TRBJ2-5	TGTGCCAGCAGCGTAGAGCAGGGGAACGGAGAGACCCAGTACTTC	CASSVEQGNGETQYF
TRBD2	.	TRBV5-1	TRBJ2-3	TGCGCCAGCAGCTTGGCGCGAGCGGGAGGGCCCTTCCTCACAGATACGCAGTATTTT	CASSLARAGGPFLTDTQYF
TRBD2	many	TRBV7-2	TRBJ2-7	TGTGCCAGCAGCTTAGTTGTAGCTAGCGGGAGTCACGAGCAGTACTTC	CASSLVVASGSHEQYF
.	.	TRBV29-1	TRBJ2-1	TGCAGCGTTGCCGGGGCGAGTGAGCAGTTCTTC	CSVAGASEQFF
.	.	TRBV6-2/TRBV6-3	TRBJ2-1	TGTGCCAGCATCGGGGGGCTCCCCTCCTACAATGAGCAGTTCTTC	CASIGGLPSYNEQFF
.	few	TRBV7-2	TRBJ2-5	TGTGCCAGCAGCTTAGGACTACCCAGGGACCAGTACTTC	CASSLGLPRDQYF
.	.	TRBV5-1	TRBJ2-3	TGCGCCAGCAGCCGGACCGGCACAGATACGCAGTATTTT	CASSRTGTDTQYF
.	.	TRBV28	TRBJ1-5	TGTGCCAGCAGGCCTAGGGCCGGGGGGGTGGGTCAGCCCCAGCATTTT	CASRPRAGGVGQPQHF
TRBD1	.	TRBV12-3/TRBV12-4	TRBJ1-1	TGTGCCAGCAGTCCCCCGACAGGGGGTCGGAAAGCTTTCTTT	CASSPPTGGRKAFF
.	few	TRBV29-1	TRBJ1-2	TGCAGCGTTGAGAAGACTCGTGGCTACACCTTC	CSVEKTRGYTF
.	.	TRBV7-2	TRBJ1-5	TGTGCCAGCAGCTTGAAGGTGAGCAATCAGCCCCAGCATTTT	CASSLKVSNQPQHF
.	.	TRBV15	TRBJ1-1	TGTGCCACCAGCAGAGTGGGGACGCCGAACACTGAAGCTTTCTTT	CATSRVGTPNTEAFF
.	many	TRBV5-1	TRBJ2-2	TGCGCCAGCAGCCGACAGGACGCGAACACCGGGGAGCTGTTTTTT	CASSRQDANTGELFF
.	.	TRBV18	TRBJ2-1	TGTGCCAGCTCACCAATCGGTAGCTATGAGCAGTTCTTC	CASSPIGSYEQFF
.	.	TRBV20-1	TRBJ2-7	TGCAGTGCTTATTGGCCCAACACCAGGGAGCAGTACTTC	CSAYWPNTREQYF
TRBD1	many	TRBV20-1	TRBJ2-6	TGCAGTGCTAGAGGACAGGGGTCTGGGGCCAACGTCCTGACTTTC	CSARGQGSGANVLTF
TRBD2	few	TRBV11-2	TRBJ2-6	TGTGCCAGCAGGCAGGGACTAGCGGGAGGTGGGGCCAACGTCCTGACTTTC	CASRQGLAGGGANVLTF
TRBD2	few	TRBV18	TRBJ2-5	TGTGCCAGCTCACCACTAGCGGGAGGGTCGGAGACCCAGTACTTC	CASSPLAGGSETQYF